A single sample gave rise to the 21 T cell receptor beta chains below, sequenced in a study of shared clonotypes between healthy human individuals. Sequencing was performed with immunoSEQ multiplex PCR; in TCRdb, only in-frame clones are kept and a portion is missing. The sample shows roughly 2.6 million clones, roughly nine tenths of them seen only once. Sequencing used naive CD4+ T cells sorted from blood. Subset specified: CD45RA+ positively selected. The receptors stem from a young man in good health.

A remark on this clone: Other DNA sequences in the same sample also yield this CDR3. The chain links TRBV6-5 to TRBJ2-7, with TRBD2 as a possible D gene (7 bases). The CDR3 consists of 14 residues. Germline loops: CDR1 MNHEY, CDR2 SVGAGI. V shed 0 bases and J shed 4 bases, with 10 bases lying between them. CDR3 residues: CASSYSGGRYEQYF. CDR3 bases: TGTGCCAGCAGTTACTCGGGGGGGCGGTACGAGCAGTACTTC.

In DNA, the CDR3 is TGTGCCAGCAGACCCGCAGGGGAGGCTCAGCCCCAGCATTTT. Residues: CASRPAGEAQPQHF. The rearrangement uses TRBV6-5 and TRBJ1-5, with D possibly TRBD1 on 6 matching bases. The CDR3 loop spans 14 amino acids. V was clipped by 6 bases and J by 6 bases, with 15 bases between them. The V gene's germline CDR1 is MNHEY and CDR2 SVGAGI.

The chain uses TRBV7-2 and TRBJ2-1; no reliable D call. V gave up 2 bases and J gave up 8 bases, with 13 bases separating them. Looked up from germline, CDR1 is SGHTA and CDR2 is FQGNSA. The CDR3 runs to 14 residues. The CDR3 loop reads CASSLSGLFDEQFF. The CDR3 DNA reads TGTGCCAGCAGCTTAAGTGGGCTGTTCGATGAGCAGTTCTTC.

Note on this clone: Distinct nucleotide sequences in the sample also encode this CDR3. The V gene is TRBV7-9, the J gene TRBJ2-7, with a possible D match to TRBD1 (5 bases). V was cut by 5 bases and J by 3 bases, with 8 bases left in between. Germline V CDR1 and CDR2: SEHNR, FQNEAQ (reference sequence). There are 12 residues in the CDR3. CDR3 in DNA: TGTGCCAGCAGCCTCAGGGACTACGAGCAGTACTTC. This translates into CASSLRDYEQYF.

Remarks on this clone: The sample has other DNA sequences that encode this CDR3 too. The gene calls are TRBV6-5 and TRBJ1-6; TRBD1 matches 8 bases. In germline, CDR1 is MNHEY, CDR2 SVGAGI. V shed 6 bases and J 6 bases; nucleotides not matched to a gene: 4. This CDR3 has 14 residues. CDR3 protein: CASSPTGGNSPLHF. Here the CDR3 DNA reads TGTGCCAGCAGCCCTACAGGGGGTAATTCACCCCTCCACTTT.

The chain links TRBV7-2 to TRBJ1-4, with 7 positions matching TRBD1. V shed 5 bases, J shed 2 bases, and the junction held 8 bases outside the gene matches. Germline values: CDR1 SGHTA, CDR2 FQGNSA. The CDR3 is 16 amino acids. CDR3: CASSTLGGETNEKLFF. The CDR3 region has the DNA TGTGCCAGCAGCACCCTAGGGGGCGAGACTAATGAAAAACTGTTTTTT. The full variable domain, completed using reference TRBV7-2 and TRBJ1-4, is GAGVSQSPSNKVTEKGKDVELRCDPISGHTALYWYRQSLGQGLEFLIYFQGNSAPDKSGLPSDRFSAERTGGSVSTLTIQRTQQEDSAVYLCASSTLGGETNEKLFFGSGTQLSVL.

The rearrangement uses TRBV28 and TRBJ1-2, with D maybe TRBD1 (5 bases). CDR3 size: 15 residues. Germline values: CDR1 MDHEN, CDR2 SYDVKM. V dropped 2 bases and J dropped 7 bases, with 17 bases sitting between them. This CDR3 reads CASSLTQGGLRGYTF. The CDR3 coding sequence is TGTGCCAGCAGTTTAACTCAGGGTGGTTTGCGTGGCTACACCTTC.

The chain combines TRBV5-1 with TRBJ2-1, with 9 bases fitting TRBD2. Germline V gene data show CDR1 as SGHRS and CDR2 as YFSETQ. V dropped 7 bases and J dropped 2; count of bases not matched to a gene: 7. The length of the CDR3 is 15 residues. The CDR3 DNA sequence: TGCGCCAGCGGGGCGACTAGCGGTACCTACAATGAGCAGTTCTTC. Translating gives CASGATSGTYNEQFF.

This chain connects TRBV7-2 to TRBJ1-1; 8 bases map to TRBD1. Germline CDR1 SGHTA, CDR2 FQGNSA. CDR3 length: 15 residues. Trimming cost V 5 bases and J 5 bases; bases outside gene matches: 10. The DNA for the CDR3 is TGTGCCAGCAGCCCTACCCAGGGGGCGCGGACTGAAGCTTTCTTT. Translation gives CASSPTQGARTEAFF.

Only one count was recorded for this clone. This chain connects TRBV6-6 to TRBJ2-7; D tentatively reads TRBD1 or TRBD2 (5 bases each). The CDR3 runs to 14 residues. Trimming took 6 bases from V and 3 from J, leaving 15 bases between them. The germline gives CDR1 MNHNY, CDR2 SVGAGI (reference sequence). The CDR3 loop is CASSRVGTYYEQYF. The CDR3 DNA is TGTGCCAGCAGCCGCGTCGGGACCTACTACGAGCAGTACTTC.

The gene calls are TRBV7-2 and TRBJ2-5, with 9 bases aligning to TRBD2. The CDR3 contains 15 residues. Germline-derived CDR1 and CDR2 are SGHTA and FQGNSA. The V gene end was trimmed by 5 bases and the J gene end by 2 bases; junction bases not matched to a gene: 6. The CDR3 sequence: CASSPLAGSQETQYF. CDR3 nucleotides: TGTGCCAGCAGCCCTCTAGCGGGGAGTCAAGAGACCCAGTACTTC.

This clone appeared a single time. The chain uses TRBV6-5 and TRBJ2-1; TRBD1 agrees at 9 bases. J lost 7 bases, V lost 6 bases, and 7 bases had no gene match. Germline-derived CDR1 and CDR2 are MNHEY and SVGAGI. The CDR3 extends over 14 amino acids. DNA of the CDR3: TGTGCCAGCAGCCCGGGACAGGGTCGAAATGAGCAGTTCTTC. Its translation is CASSPGQGRNEQFF.

V and J are TRBV28 and TRBJ2-5; possible D gene TRBD1, 5 bases. CDR1 is MDHEN, CDR2 SYDVKM, per germline. CDR3 length: 16 residues. V lost 5 bases, J lost 2 bases, and 18 bases lay in between. CDR3: CASSPGPDSIQETQYF. The CDR3 nucleotides are TGTGCCAGCAGTCCGGGCCCCGACAGTATTCAAGAGACCCAGTACTTC.

The rearrangement links TRBV10-3 to TRBJ2-7, with TRBD1 matching 9 bases. V lost 6 bases and J lost 5; bases outside the gene matches: 5. This CDR3 is built from 13 residues. Germline CDR1 ENHRY, CDR2 SYGVKD. CDR3 loop: CAISSTGGDEQYF. The CDR3 nucleotides are TGTGCCATCAGCTCGACAGGGGGGGACGAGCAGTACTTC.

The chain couples TRBV7-8 to TRBJ1-2, with a weak D call TRBD1 (6 bases). Between the trimmed V and J ends, which lost 3 bases and 2 bases, there was a span of 7 bases. This CDR3 is built from 13 residues. Germline lookup yields CDR1 SGHVS and CDR2 FQNEAQ. The CDR3 region has the DNA TGTGCCAGCAGCTTTACAGGGAACTATGGCTACACCTTC. Amino acid sequence: CASSFTGNYGYTF.

This clone was seen a single time. The chain links TRBV5-5 to TRBJ2-5, with TRBD1 identical over 9 bases. With 7 bases clipped from V and 6 bases from J, the junction kept 10 bases outside the gene matches. The CDR3 runs 14 residues. From germline, CDR1 is SGHKS and CDR2 YYEKEE (reference sequence). The CDR3 nucleotides read TGTGCCAGCCTAATGGGCACAGGGGGCAAGACCCAGTACTTC. Encoded protein: CASLMGTGGKTQYF.

This clone was recorded once. The J gene is TRBJ1-2, the V gene TRBV6-5; the D is unclear. Germline V gene sequence: CDR1 MNHEY, CDR2 SVGAGI. This CDR3 has 13 amino acids. Trimming removed 7 bases from V and 4 bases from J, with 13 bases in between. The CDR3 bases are TGTGCCAGCACGCAAGACAAACGCTATGGCTACACCTTC. Encoded protein: CASTQDKRYGYTF.

The chain links TRBV2 to TRBJ2-7; 7 nucleotides match TRBD2. The CDR3 length is 13 residues. CDR1 and CDR2 from the germline V gene are SNHLY and FYNNEI. V trimming: 7 bases; J trimming: 6 bases; junction bases outside the gene matches: 9. CDR3 region: CASKKRDPGEQYF. CDR3 DNA sequence: TGTGCCAGCAAGAAGCGGGATCCCGGCGAGCAGTACTTC.

The CDR3 sequence: CASSARGPNTGELFF. The CDR3 DNA reads TGTGCCAGCAGCGCTCGCGGGCCGAACACCGGGGAGCTGTTTTTT. The chain carries TRBV11-3 and TRBJ2-2, with D possibly matching TRBD2 (5 bases). The CDR3 is 15 amino acids. Germline CDR1 is SGHNT and CDR2 is YENEEA. V lost 5 bases, J lost 0 bases, and 10 bases lay in between.

The chain employs TRBV30 and TRBJ1-2, with D tentatively TRBD1 (6 bases). Germline CDR1 GTSNPN, CDR2 SVGIG (reference sequence). V lost 1 base, J lost 6 bases, and 9 bases lay in between. The CDR3 has 12 amino acids. CDR3 DNA sequence: TGTGCCTGGAGTGCGCACAGGGATGGCTACACCTTC. Protein product: CAWSAHRDGYTF. The full variable domain, completed using reference TRBV30 and TRBJ1-2, is SQTIHQWPATLVQPVGSPLSLECTVEGTSNPNLYWYRQAAGRGLQLLFYSVGIGQISSEVPQNLSASRPQDRQFILSSKKLLLSDSGFYLCAWSAHRDGYTFGSGTRLTVV.

This rearrangement joins TRBV19 to TRBJ1-4; tentative D call: TRBD1 (5 bases). Germline values: CDR1 LNHDA, CDR2 SQIVND (reference sequence). The CDR3 covers 14 residues. V was shortened by 3 bases and J by 10 bases, with 15 bases between the two germline ends. CDR3 in DNA: TGTGCCAGTAGTATTTCAGCTATAAGGGGAAAACTGTTTTTT. It is translated as CASSISAIRGKLFF. The full variable domain, completed using reference TRBV19 and TRBJ1-4, is DGGITQSPKYLFRKEGQNVTLSCEQNLNHDAMYWYRQDPGQGLRLIYYSQIVNDFQKGDIAEGYSVSREKKESFPLTVTSAQKNPTAFYLCASSISAIRGKLFFGSGTQLSVL.